Listed below are T cell receptor beta chains from one sample, sequenced in a study of cytomegalovirus exposure and HLA in healthy donors. TCRdb's copy holds only in-frame clones and misses some; the assay was immunoSEQ multiplex PCR. The repertoire holds over 75,000 clones, with 67% as singletons. Source material: PBMCs. These TCRs come from a man in his thirties or forties in good health and CMV-seronegative. Both conserved end residues are part of each CDR3. A D gene is named only where the DNA matches it firmly. Only part of the rows carry a size: once, few, many, or a class if the clone is expanded.

D gene	clone size	V gene	J gene	CDR3 DNA	CDR3 protein
-	-	TRBV4-1	TRBJ2-3	TGCGCCAGCAGCCAAGCTAATTCTGACACAGATACGCAGTATTTT	CASSQANSDTDTQYF
-	-	TRBV6-6	TRBJ1-5	TGTGCCAGCAGTTACAGGGACAACGGCAATCAGCCCCAGCATTTT	CASSYRDNGNQPQHF
TRBD1	-	TRBV19	TRBJ1-1	TGTGCCAGTCGTGTTGGGACAGGGGACACTGAAGCTTTCTTT	CASRVGTGDTEAFF
-	few	TRBV29-1	TRBJ1-2	TGCAGCGTTTTCTCGACAGCTAACTATGGCTACCCCTTC	CSVFSTANYGYPF
-	few	TRBV5-1	TRBJ1-4	TGCGCCAGCAGCTTGGACTCCCAGCGAAGCGAAAAACTGTTTTTT	CASSLDSQRSEKLFF
TRBD2	-	TRBV7-9	TRBJ2-2	TGTGCCAGCAGCCTACTAGCGGGAGCAGGCGGGGAGCTGTTTTTT	CASSLLAGAGGELFF
TRBD1	-	TRBV5-1	TRBJ1-2	TGCGCCAGCACTACCTCGACAGGGAGGATGGATGGCTACACCTTC	CASTTSTGRMDGYTF
TRBD1	-	TRBV5-1	TRBJ2-2	TGCGCCAGCAGATTAACCGGGACAGGGGTCACCGGGGAGCTGTTTTTT	CASRLTGTGVTGELFF
TRBD2	few	TRBV29-1	TRBJ2-7	TGCAGCGTTGAAGGTACCCAAGAGGTAGCGGGAGACTACGAGCAGTACTTC	CSVEGTQEVAGDYEQYF
-	-	TRBV6-5	TRBJ1-1	TGTGCCAGCAGTTGGAGCAGCCGCATGAACACTGAAGCTTTCTTT	CASSWSSRMNTEAFF
-	few	TRBV28	TRBJ2-2	TGTGCCAGCAGTCTGAACACCGGGGAGCTGTTTTTT	CASSLNTGELFF
-	-	TRBV19	TRBJ1-1	TGTGCCAGTAGTTGGAGGGAGGTGGGCACTGAAGCTTTCTTT	CASSWREVGTEAFF
TRBD2	-	TRBV5-1	TRBJ2-6	TGCGCCAGCAGCGGGGGGACTAGCGGGGGTCACTCTGGGGCCAACGTCCTGACTTTC	CASSGGTSGGHSGANVLTF
-	-	TRBV6-6	TRBJ2-6	TGTGCCAGCAGCTGGACAGGGAGGGACAACGTCCTGACTTTC	CASSWTGRDNVLTF
TRBD1	once	TRBV18	TRBJ2-5	TGTGCCAGCTCACCGGTAACAGGGGAAGAGACCCAGTACTTC	CASSPVTGEETQYF
-	-	TRBV5-1	TRBJ2-2	TGCGCCAGCAGCCCTCAACCAGCAGGGTCGAACACCGGGGAGCTGTTTTTT	CASSPQPAGSNTGELFF
-	-	TRBV7-2	TRBJ1-3	TGTGCCAGCAGCTCACAGAGAGCCGGAAACACCATATATTTT	CASSSQRAGNTIYF
-	-	TRBV11-2	TRBJ1-5	TGTGCCAGCAGCGGGACACCAAGAAAGCCCCAGCATTTT	CASSGTPRKPQHF
TRBD1	medium-sized	TRBV7-2	TRBJ1-1	TGTGCCAGCAGCTTACGGACAGGGGCGGAAGAGAGAGCTTTCTTT	CASSLRTGAEERAFF
TRBD2	-	TRBV10-3	TRBJ2-2	TGTGCCATGGGGCTAGCGGGAAAAAAGGGAACCGGGGAGCTGTTTTTT	CAMGLAGKKGTGELFF
-	-	TRBV27	TRBJ2-7	TGTGCCAGCAGTTTACCCGAGGAGGGCCATTGGTACTTC	CASSLPEEGHWYF
-	-	TRBV7-9	TRBJ2-7	TGTTCCAGCAGCCCCCCGGGACTCCTCTACGAGCAGTACTTC	CSSSPPGLLYEQYF
-	few	TRBV7-9	TRBJ1-1	TGTGCCAGCAGCTTAGAAGTCGGGGAGAACACTGAAGCTTTCTTT	CASSLEVGENTEAFF